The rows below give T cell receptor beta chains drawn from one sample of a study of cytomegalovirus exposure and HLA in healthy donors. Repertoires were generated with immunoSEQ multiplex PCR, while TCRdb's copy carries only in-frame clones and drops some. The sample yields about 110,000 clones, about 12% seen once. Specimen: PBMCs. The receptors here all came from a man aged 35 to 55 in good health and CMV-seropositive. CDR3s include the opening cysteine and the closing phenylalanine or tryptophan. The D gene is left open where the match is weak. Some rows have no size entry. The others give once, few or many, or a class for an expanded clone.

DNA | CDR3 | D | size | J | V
TGCGCCAGCAGCCAAGTTGCAGGGGGCTTGTCACCCCTCCACTTT | CASSQVAGGLSPLHF | TRBD1 | - | TRBJ1-6 | TRBV4-3
TGTGCCAGCAGCAAAGAGGGGTTCCGGGGGGCCTCAGATACGCAGTATTTT | CASSKEGFRGASDTQYF | - | few | TRBJ2-3 | TRBV21-1
TGTGCCAGCAGTGTCGGGACAGGGGGAAACACTGAAGCTTTCTTT | CASSVGTGGNTEAFF | TRBD1 | - | TRBJ1-1 | TRBV6-4
TGTGCCAGCAGCTTAGACCAGGGGGACACTGAAGCTTTCTTT | CASSLDQGDTEAFF | TRBD1 | few | TRBJ1-1 | TRBV11-2
TGTGCCAGCAGCTCCCTGACTTTCTCGGATACGCAGTATTTT | CASSSLTFSDTQYF | - | few | TRBJ2-3 | TRBV6-5
TGTGCCAGCAGCTTTACACCGGGACAGGGTAACGAGCAGTACTTC | CASSFTPGQGNEQYF | TRBD1 | - | TRBJ2-7 | TRBV5-6
TGCGCCAGCAGTGACCCGGGAGGGGTGGTAGAGACCCAGTACTTC | CASSDPGGVVETQYF | TRBD2 | few | TRBJ2-5 | TRBV10-2
TGCGCCAGCTCGGGAGTTTTTGGGAATGAGCAGTTCTTC | CASSGVFGNEQFF | - | - | TRBJ2-1 | TRBV5-1
TGTGCCAGCAGTTACGGACAGGGTAGGACAGATACGCAGTATTTT | CASSYGQGRTDTQYF | TRBD1 | - | TRBJ2-3 | TRBV6-5
TGTGCCAGCAGTGAATTCTACAGGGGAAATGAAAAACTGTTTTTT | CASSEFYRGNEKLFF | TRBD1 | - | TRBJ1-4 | TRBV25-1
TGTGCCAGCACCCCTATAACAGGGCCCCTGGGTGTCCAGTACTTC | CASTPITGPLGVQYF | - | - | TRBJ2-5 | TRBV6-1
TGCGCCAGCAGCCAGGCGACAGGACTAGGCGGAGATACGCAGTATTTT | CASSQATGLGGDTQYF | - | few | TRBJ2-3 | TRBV4-1
TGTGCCGTCCGGCGGTCGTTCCAAGAGACCCAGTACTTC | CAVRRSFQETQYF | - | few | TRBJ2-5 | TRBV6-5
TGTGCCAGCAGTTTATCGTTCGATCAGCCCCAGCATTTT | CASSLSFDQPQHF | - | - | TRBJ1-5 | TRBV27
TGTGCCATCAGTGAGTCATCCACCGGGAGGTCCTACGAGCAGTACTTC | CAISESSTGRSYEQYF | TRBD2 | - | TRBJ2-7 | TRBV10-3
TGTGCCAGCAGTGAAGCGGGGAGGGGCCTTAACTATGGCTACACCTTC | CASSEAGRGLNYGYTF | - | - | TRBJ1-2 | TRBV6-1
TGCAGCGTTGAAGCCCTGGACAGGGGTTACACTGAAGCTTTCTTT | CSVEALDRGYTEAFF | TRBD1 | few | TRBJ1-1 | TRBV29-1
TGTGCCAGCAGCTCCGGGACAGGGGTTACAGATACGCAGTATTTT | CASSSGTGVTDTQYF | TRBD1 | few | TRBJ2-3 | TRBV11-3
TGCGCCAGCAGCCAAGGCGGACAGGGACCATACTACAATGAGCAGTTCTTC | CASSQGGQGPYYNEQFF | TRBD1 | few | TRBJ2-1 | TRBV4-3